The 19 T cell receptor beta chains reported below all come from one sample, sequenced in a study of blood T cell repertoires in COVID-19. The method was immunoSEQ multiplex PCR; TCRdb's version includes in-frame clones alone and lacks a portion of them. Of approximately 190,000 clones in the sample, about 80% were seen once. Sequenced material: peripheral blood. The receptors originated from a man between 60 and 75 years old with acute or convalescent COVID-19.

This clone was counted once. J is TRBJ2-3 and V is TRBV18; 8 bases agree with TRBD2. The CDR3 is 18 residues long. V gave up 1 base and J gave up 2 bases; unmatched junction bases: 11. Germline CDR1 is KGHSH and CDR2 is LQKENI. CDR3 region: CASSPLTTSGDITDTQYF. The CDR3, as DNA: TGTGCCAGCTCACCACTCACTACTAGCGGAGATATCACAGATACGCAGTATTTT.

The CDR3 DNA is TGTGCCAGCAGCCAAAGGGGGCACGACAATCAGCCCCAGCATTTT. It encodes CASSQRGHDNQPQHF. V gene TRBV21-1 combines with J gene TRBJ1-5; TRBD1, the D gene given by the table, was not confirmed from the DNA. TRBV21-1 is marked as a pseudogene. There are 15 residues in the CDR3.

The table lists this clone with many counts. The CDR3 nucleotides read TGTGCCAGCAGGCAAACGGGCAATCAGCCCCAGCATTTT. It codes for CASRQTGNQPQHF. This chain joins TRBV12-3 or TRBV12-4 and TRBJ1-5; D unresolved. V gave up 6 bases and J gave up 2 bases, with 8 bases separating them. This CDR3 has 13 residues.

The J gene is TRBJ2-1, the V gene TRBV6-2 or TRBV6-3; 7 bases line up with TRBD1. The CDR3 is 16 amino acids. V shed 2 bases and J 3 bases; nucleotides not matched to a gene: 7. Germline loops: CDR1 MNHEY, CDR2 SVGEGT. CDR3 region: CASSYPLDRFYNEQFF. The CDR3, as DNA: TGTGCCAGCAGTTACCCCTTGGACAGGTTCTACAATGAGCAGTTCTTC.

This clone is a singleton in its sample. The chain combines TRBV3-1 (or the pseudogene TRBV3-2) with TRBJ2-3; 9 positions match TRBD1. The CDR3 has 16 amino acids. The V segment lost 1 base and the J segment 3 bases; nucleotides outside the gene matches: 5. CDR1 and CDR2 from the germline V gene are LGHDT and YNNKEL (reference sequence). CDR3 DNA sequence: TGTGCCAGCAGCCAAGGGGGGACAGGGTTTACAGATACGCAGTATTTT. It codes for CASSQGGTGFTDTQYF.

This chain joins TRBV27 and TRBJ2-5; 10 bases are shared with TRBD2. The germline V gene encodes CDR1 MNHEY and CDR2 SMNVEV (reference sequence). The V segment lost 6 bases and the J segment 3 bases; nucleotides outside the gene matches: 7. CDR3 size: 15 residues. CDR3 residues: CASSPTSGIEETQYF. For the CDR3, the DNA is TGTGCCAGCAGCCCCACTAGCGGGATAGAAGAGACCCAGTACTTC.

As regards this clone: At one end the junction does not follow the germline gene, possibly because of a read error. This chain connects TRBV6-1 to TRBJ1-2; 8 nucleotides agree with TRBD1. Per germline, CDR1 MNHNS and CDR2 SASEGT. The CDR3 extends over 15 amino acids. CDR3 DNA: TGTGCCAGCAGGGAAGGGACAGGCGGGAACTATGGCTACACCTTC. This sequence encodes CASREGTGGNYGYTF.

This clone was observed a few times. The chain couples TRBV3-1 (or the pseudogene TRBV3-2) to TRBJ2-1; 10 bases map to TRBD2. With 1 base clipped from V and 11 bases from J, the junction kept 8 bases outside the gene matches. The CDR3 extends over 15 amino acids. The V gene's germline CDR1 is LGHDT and CDR2 YNNKEL (reference sequence). This chain's CDR3 is CASSQVGSGGPKQFF. CDR3 sequence (DNA): TGTGCCAGCAGCCAAGTGGGTAGCGGGGGGCCCAAGCAGTTCTTC.

J is TRBJ2-7 and V is TRBV10-2; TRBD2 agrees at 8 bases. Germline values: CDR1 WSHSY, CDR2 SAAADI. Trimming removed 4 bases from V and 6 bases from J; junction bases left unmatched: 14. This CDR3 is 16 amino acids long. CDR3 sequence (DNA): TGCGCCAGCAGTGGGTCTGGGACGGGAGGGCCAACCGAGCAGTACTTC. Translated, it gives CASSGSGTGGPTEQYF.

V and J are TRBV4-1 and TRBJ1-1; D possibly corresponds to TRBD1 (5 bases). Germline CDR1 and CDR2: MGHRA and YSYEKL. This CDR3 comprises 15 residues. V was clipped by 4 bases and J by 2 bases, with 14 bases between them. CDR3 in DNA: TGCGCCAGCAGCCCATACCGGGACTCTAACACTGAAGCTTTCTTT. Translated, it gives CASSPYRDSNTEAFF.

In its sample, this clone was seen a few times. The J gene is TRBJ1-1, the V gene TRBV12-3 or TRBV12-4; 9 bases match TRBD1. The CDR3 spans 13 residues. The V segment lost 8 bases and the J segment 6 bases; nucleotides outside the gene matches: 7. Here the CDR3 DNA reads TGTGCCAGCGGAACACAGGGGGCTTCTGAAGCTTTCTTT. Translation: CASGTQGASEAFF.

V gene TRBV4-2 combines with J gene TRBJ1-6, with 7 positions matching TRBD1. Germline CDR1 reads LGHNA; CDR2 reads YNFKEQ. This CDR3 has 16 amino acids. J gave up 4 bases and V 5 bases, and 8 bases lay outside the gene matches. This CDR3 reads CASSFSPGQYNSPLHF. The CDR3 nucleotides are TGTGCCAGCAGCTTTTCTCCGGGACAGTATAATTCACCCCTCCACTTT.

This clone showed up just once. The rearrangement joins TRBV5-1 to TRBJ2-3; TRBD2 agrees at 9 bases. Per germline, CDR1 SGHRS and CDR2 YFSETQ. The CDR3 length is 16 residues. J gave up 2 bases and V 0 bases, and 4 bases lay outside the gene matches. Here the CDR3 DNA reads TGCGCCAGCAGCTTGGGACTAGCGGATCCCACAGATACGCAGTATTTT. Encoded protein: CASSLGLADPTDTQYF.

This chain joins TRBV20-1 and TRBJ2-7, with 7 bases matching TRBD2. The CDR3 has 14 residues. The germline gives CDR1 DFQATT, CDR2 SNEGSKA (reference sequence). After removal of 3 bases from V and 4 bases from J, the junction contained 9 bases not matched to a gene. Written as DNA, the CDR3 is TGCAGTGCTAGTTATTTTGGCGGGGGTTACGAGCAGTACTTC. This sequence encodes CSASYFGGGYEQYF.

The J gene is TRBJ2-7, the V gene TRBV5-1, with D perhaps matching TRBD2 (6 bases). Germline V gives CDR1 SGHRS, CDR2 YFSETQ. The CDR3 spans 13 residues. The ends were cut back, 1 base at V and 6 bases at J, with 11 bases in the middle. For the CDR3, the DNA is TGCGCCAGCAGCTTGTCGGAGGGTAGCGAGCAGTACTTC. Translation: CASSLSEGSEQYF.

The V and J genes are TRBV7-3 and TRBJ1-1; D not certain. Germline lookup yields CDR1 SGHTA and CDR2 FQGTGA. The CDR3 sequence is 13 residues long. Between the trimmed V and J ends, which lost 6 bases and 0 bases, there was a span of 8 bases. The CDR3 DNA reads as TGTGCCAGCAGGAACCAGGTGAACACTGAAGCTTTCTTT. Encoded protein: CASRNQVNTEAFF.

The V and J genes are TRBV29-1 and TRBJ1-1; 8 nucleotides align to TRBD1. Trimming removed 6 bases from V and 4 bases from J; junction bases left unmatched: 19. This CDR3 region has 17 residues. Looked up from germline, CDR1 is SQVTM and CDR2 is ANQGSEA. The CDR3 coding sequence is TGCAGCGTGGGCCCTGACAGGGGACAAAGGCGGGTCACTGAAGCTTTCTTT. This sequence encodes CSVGPDRGQRRVTEAFF.

A few counts support this clone. V usage is TRBV12-3 or TRBV12-4 and J usage is TRBJ1-1, with a weak D call TRBD1 (6 bases). V lost 6 bases and J 11 bases, leaving 13 bases between the germline ends. The CDR3 covers 11 residues. Here the CDR3 reads CASRTGLGAFF. DNA for the CDR3: TGTGCCAGCAGAACAGGGTTAGGCGCTTTCTTT.

This clone has a single count. The V gene is TRBV5-1, the J gene TRBJ1-5; D is unresolved. V shed 0 bases and J shed 0 bases, with 10 bases lying between them. CDR3 length: 16 residues. CDR1 SGHRS and CDR2 YFSETQ come from the germline V gene. The CDR3 region has the DNA TGCGCCAGCAGCTTGGGGGGAGCTAATAGCAATCAGCCCCAGCATTTT. Protein product: CASSLGGANSNQPQHF.